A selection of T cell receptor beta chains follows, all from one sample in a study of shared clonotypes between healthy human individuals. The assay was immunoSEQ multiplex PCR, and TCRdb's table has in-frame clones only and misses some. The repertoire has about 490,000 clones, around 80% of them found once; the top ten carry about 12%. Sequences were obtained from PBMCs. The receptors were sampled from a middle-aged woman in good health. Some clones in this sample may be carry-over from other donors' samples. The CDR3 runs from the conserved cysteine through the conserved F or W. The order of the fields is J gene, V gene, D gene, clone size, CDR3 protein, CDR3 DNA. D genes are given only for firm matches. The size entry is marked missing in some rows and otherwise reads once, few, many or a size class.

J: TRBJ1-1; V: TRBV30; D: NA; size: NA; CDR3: CAWSVSRGRAFF; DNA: TGTGCCTGGAGTGTTTCCAGGGGACGCGCTTTCTTT
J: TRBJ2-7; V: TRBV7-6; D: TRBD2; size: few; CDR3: CASSRAGEYYEQYF; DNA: TGTGCCAGCAGCCGAGCGGGGGAATACTACGAGCAGTACTTC
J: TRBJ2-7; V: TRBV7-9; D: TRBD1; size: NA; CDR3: CASSSRGTYEQYF; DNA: TGTGCCAGCAGCTCCAGGGGGACCTACGAGCAGTACTTC
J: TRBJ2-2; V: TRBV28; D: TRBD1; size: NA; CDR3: CASSDSGGAGTGELFF; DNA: TGTGCCAGCAGTGATTCAGGGGGCGCGGGCACCGGGGAGCTGTTTTTT
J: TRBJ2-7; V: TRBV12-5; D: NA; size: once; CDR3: CASAWELSYEQYF; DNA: TGTGCTAGTGCTTGGGAGTTGTCCTACGAGCAGTACTTC
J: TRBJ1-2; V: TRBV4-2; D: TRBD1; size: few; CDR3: CASSQVRTGGYGYTF; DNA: TGTGCCAGCAGCCAAGTGAGGACAGGGGGCTATGGCTACACCTTC
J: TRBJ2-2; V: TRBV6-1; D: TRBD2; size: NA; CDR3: CASSDVASGRRGTGELFF; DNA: TGTGCCAGCAGTGATGTTGCTAGCGGGAGACGAGGCACCGGGGAGCTGTTTTTT
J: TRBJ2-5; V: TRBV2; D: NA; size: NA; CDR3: CASSEAEETQYF; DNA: TGTGCTAGTTCCGAGGCGGAAGAGACCCAGTACTTC
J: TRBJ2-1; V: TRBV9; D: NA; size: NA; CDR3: CASSPWDDSYNEQFF; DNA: TGTGCCAGCAGCCCGTGGGACGACTCCTACAATGAGCAGTTCTTC
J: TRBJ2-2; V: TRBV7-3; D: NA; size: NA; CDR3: CASSLTGTGELFF; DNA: TGTGCCAGCAGCTTAACCGGCACCGGGGAGCTGTTTTTT
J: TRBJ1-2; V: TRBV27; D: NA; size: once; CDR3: CASSLRGGDYGYTF; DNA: TGTGCCAGCAGTTTACGGGGGGGTGACTATGGCTACACCTTC
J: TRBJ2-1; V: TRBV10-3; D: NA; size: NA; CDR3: CAIKRERTYNEQFF; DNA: TGTGCCATCAAACGGGAACGGACCTACAATGAGCAGTTCTTC
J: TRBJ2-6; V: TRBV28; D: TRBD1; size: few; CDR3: CASTLYPGQSSSGANVLTF; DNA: TGTGCCAGCACCCTTTATCCGGGACAGTCGAGCTCTGGGGCCAACGTCCTGACTTTC
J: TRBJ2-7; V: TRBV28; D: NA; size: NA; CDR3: CASSFTPYEQYF; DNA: TGTGCCAGCAGTTTCACACCCTACGAGCAGTACTTC
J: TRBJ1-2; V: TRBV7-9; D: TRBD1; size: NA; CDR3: CASSPRQGRPYGYTF; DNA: TGTGCCAGCAGCCCGCGACAGGGGAGGCCTTATGGCTACACCTTC
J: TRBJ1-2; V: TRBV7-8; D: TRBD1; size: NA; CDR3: CASRARGRGQIGYTF; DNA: TGTGCCAGCCGAGCCCGGGGCAGGGGGCAAATCGGCTACACCTTC
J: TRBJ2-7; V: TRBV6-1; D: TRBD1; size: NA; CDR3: CASIPRDRAYEQYF; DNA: TGTGCCAGCATCCCCCGGGACAGGGCCTACGAGCAGTACTTC
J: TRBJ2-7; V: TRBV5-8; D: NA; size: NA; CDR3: CASSLETGGAKYF; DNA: TGTGCCAGCAGCTTAGAAACAGGGGGGGCGAAGTACTTC
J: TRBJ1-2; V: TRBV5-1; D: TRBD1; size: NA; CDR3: CASSLGQGTYGYTF; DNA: TGCGCCAGCAGCTTGGGACAGGGGACCTATGGCTACACCTTC
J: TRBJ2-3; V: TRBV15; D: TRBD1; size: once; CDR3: CATSRGTGEGTDTQYF; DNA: TGTGCCACCAGCAGGGGGACAGGGGAAGGCACAGATACGCAGTATTTT
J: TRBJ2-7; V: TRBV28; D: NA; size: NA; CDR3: CASSEGSNEQYF; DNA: TGTGCCAGCAGTGAGGGCAGCAACGAGCAGTACTTC
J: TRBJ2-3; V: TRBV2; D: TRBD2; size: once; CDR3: CASSEGRASGITGTDTQYF; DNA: TGTGCCAGCAGTGAAGGGCGGGCTAGCGGGATAACCGGCACAGATACGCAGTATTTT
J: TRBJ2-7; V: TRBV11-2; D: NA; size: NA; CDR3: CASNAGTPWAYEQYF; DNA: TGTGCCAGCAACGCCGGGACACCTTGGGCCTACGAGCAGTACTTC
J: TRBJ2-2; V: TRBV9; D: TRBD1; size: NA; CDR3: CASSVAGGRGTGELFF; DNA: TGTGCCAGCAGCGTAGCAGGGGGCAGGGGCACCGGGGAGCTGTTTTTT
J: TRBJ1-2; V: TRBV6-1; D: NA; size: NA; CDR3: CASRLGGYGYTF; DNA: TGTGCCAGCAGGCTAGGGGGCTATGGCTACACCTTC
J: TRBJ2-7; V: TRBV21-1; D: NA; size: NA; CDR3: CASSSRDYLSSYEQYF; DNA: TGTGCCAGCAGCAGCCGGGACTACCTGAGTTCCTACGAGCAGTACTTC
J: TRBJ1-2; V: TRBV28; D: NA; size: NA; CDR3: CASSLRAYGYTF; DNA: TGTGCCAGCAGTTTAAGGGCCTATGGCTACACCTTC
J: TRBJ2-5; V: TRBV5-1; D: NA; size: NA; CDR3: CASSLALGEETQYF; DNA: TGCGCCAGCAGCTTGGCCTTGGGGGAAGAGACCCAGTACTTC
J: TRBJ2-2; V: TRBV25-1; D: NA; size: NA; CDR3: CASSELRAYTGELFF; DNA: TGTGCCAGCAGTGAATTGAGAGCCTACACCGGGGAGCTGTTTTTT
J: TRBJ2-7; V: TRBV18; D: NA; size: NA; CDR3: CASSSTRNKVSYEQYF; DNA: TGTGCCAGCTCATCGACGCGGAATAAAGTATCCTACGAGCAGTACTTC
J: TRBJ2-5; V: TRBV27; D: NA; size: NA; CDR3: CASSSLGAGEETQYF; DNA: TGTGCCAGCAGTTCCCTTGGGGCAGGGGAAGAGACCCAGTACTTC
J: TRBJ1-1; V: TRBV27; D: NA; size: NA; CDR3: CASGQRGENTEAFF; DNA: TGTGCCAGCGGCCAACGCGGGGAGAACACTGAAGCTTTCTTT
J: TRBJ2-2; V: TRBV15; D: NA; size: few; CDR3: CATSKDSPNTGELFF; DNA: TGTGCCACCAGCAAGGACAGCCCGAACACCGGGGAGCTGTTTTTT
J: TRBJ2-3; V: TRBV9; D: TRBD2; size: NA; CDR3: CASSVEGTSGLLFRQYF; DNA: TGTGCCAGCAGCGTAGAGGGGACTAGCGGACTCCTGTTCCGGCAGTATTTT
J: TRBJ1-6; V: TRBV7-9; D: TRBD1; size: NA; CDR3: CASSNTGANSPLHF; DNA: TGTGCCAGCAGCAATACAGGGGCTAATTCACCCCTCCACTTT
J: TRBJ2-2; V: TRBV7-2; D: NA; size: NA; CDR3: CASSPPSRLFNTGELFF; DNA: TGTGCCAGCAGCCCTCCATCTCGCCTGTTTAACACCGGGGAGCTGTTTTTT
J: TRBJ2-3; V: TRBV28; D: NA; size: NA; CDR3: CASSGPPRTISTDTQYF; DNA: TGTGCCAGCAGCGGCCCGCCACGAACTATAAGCACAGATACGCAGTATTTT
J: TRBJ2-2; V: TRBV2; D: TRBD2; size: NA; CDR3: CASSGLAGTFLWGELFF; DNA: TGTGCCAGCAGTGGGCTAGCGGGGACCTTTCTCTGGGGGGAGCTGTTTTTT
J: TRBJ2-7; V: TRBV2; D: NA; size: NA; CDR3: CASGDSYEQYF; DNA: TGTGCCAGCGGCGACAGCTACGAGCAGTACTTC
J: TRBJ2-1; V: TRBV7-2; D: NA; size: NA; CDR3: CASSLIGPGGFVNEQFF; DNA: TGTGCCAGCAGCTTAATCGGCCCCGGGGGCTTCGTCAATGAGCAGTTCTTC
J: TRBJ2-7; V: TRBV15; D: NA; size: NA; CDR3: CATGAADEQYF; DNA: TGTGCCACCGGGGCCGCGGACGAGCAGTACTTC
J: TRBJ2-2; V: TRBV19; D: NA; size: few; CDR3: CASSLNLGGNTGELFF; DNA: TGTGCCAGTAGTCTCAACTTGGGGGGAAACACCGGGGAGCTGTTTTTT
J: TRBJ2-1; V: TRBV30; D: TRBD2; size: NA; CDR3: CAWGRGDNEQFF; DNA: TGTGCCTGGGGGAGGGGAGACAATGAGCAGTTCTTC
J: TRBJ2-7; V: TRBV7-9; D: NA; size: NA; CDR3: CASSPDGSYEQYF; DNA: TGTGCCAGCAGCCCGGACGGCTCCTACGAGCAGTACTTC
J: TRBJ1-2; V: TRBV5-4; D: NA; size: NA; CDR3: CASSPETGYGYTF; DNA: TGTGCCAGCAGCCCCGAGACAGGCTATGGCTACACCTTC
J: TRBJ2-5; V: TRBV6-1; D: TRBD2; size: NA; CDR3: CASSPVAGPQETQYF; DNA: TGTGCCAGCAGCCCTGTAGCGGGTCCCCAAGAGACCCAGTACTTC
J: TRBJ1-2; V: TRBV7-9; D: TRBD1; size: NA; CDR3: CASATGGFYGYTF; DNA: TGTGCCAGCGCGACAGGGGGCTTCTATGGCTACACCTTC
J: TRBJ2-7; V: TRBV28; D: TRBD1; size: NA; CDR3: CASSPLSADRGYYEQYF; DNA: TGTGCCAGCAGTCCCCTTAGCGCGGACAGGGGATACTACGAGCAGTACTTC
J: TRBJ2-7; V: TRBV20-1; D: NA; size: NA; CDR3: CSALWINERYF; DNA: TGCAGTGCCCTCTGGATAAACGAGCGGTACTTC
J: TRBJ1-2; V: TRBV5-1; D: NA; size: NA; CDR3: CASSLASAYGYTF; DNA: TGCGCCAGCAGCTTGGCCTCGGCCTATGGCTACACCTTC
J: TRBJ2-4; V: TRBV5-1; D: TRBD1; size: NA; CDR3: CASSVGQGADAKNIQYF; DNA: TGCGCCAGCAGCGTGGGACAGGGGGCGGATGCCAAAAACATTCAGTACTTC
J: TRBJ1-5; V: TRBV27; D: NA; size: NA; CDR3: CASSLSTNQPQHF; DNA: TGTGCCAGCAGTTTATCAACGAATCAGCCCCAGCATTTT
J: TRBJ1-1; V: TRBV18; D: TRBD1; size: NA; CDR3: CASSPPDRGELNTEAFF; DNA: TGTGCCAGCTCACCTCCGGACAGGGGCGAGCTGAACACTGAAGCTTTCTTT
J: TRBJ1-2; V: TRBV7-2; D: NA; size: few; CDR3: CASSPQRVGGYTF; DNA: TGTGCCAGCAGCCCCCAGAGGGTAGGGGGCTACACCTTC
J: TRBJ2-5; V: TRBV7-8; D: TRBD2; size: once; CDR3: CASSLVIAGGRETQYF; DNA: TGTGCCAGCAGCTTAGTCATAGCGGGAGGACGGGAGACCCAGTACTTC